These 21 T cell receptor beta chains share one sample of origin, sequenced in a study of blood T cell repertoires in COVID-19. Assay used: immunoSEQ multiplex PCR; TCRdb lists only in-frame clones, some missing. The data hold about 97,000 clones, with approximately 84% observed a single time. The sample comprised peripheral blood. The receptors derive from a man aged 35 to 55 with active or convalescent COVID-19.

The chain employs TRBV5-4 and TRBJ2-1, with 7 bases fitting TRBD1. The germline V gene has CDR1 SGHNT and CDR2 YYREEE (reference sequence). This CDR3 has 15 amino acids. After removal of 5 bases from V and 1 base from J, the junction contained 6 bases not matched to a gene. Written as DNA, the CDR3 is TGTGCCAGCAGTCTACAGGGGTGGTCCTACAATGAGCAGTTCTTC. It codes for CASSLQGWSYNEQFF.

The chain joins TRBV2 to TRBJ1-3; 7 bases are a match to TRBD1. Looked up from germline, CDR1 is SNHLY and CDR2 is FYNNEI. Losses at the gene ends were 6 bases for V and 1 base for J; bases not matched to a gene: 9. This CDR3 spans 16 amino acids. CDR3 DNA sequence: TGTGCCAGCAGCCAGGACAGGAATTTATCTGGAAACACCATATATTTT. As protein: CASSQDRNLSGNTIYF. The whole variable domain, remainder taken from reference TRBV2 and TRBJ1-3, is EPEVTQTPSHQVTQMGQEVILRCVPISNHLYFYWYRQILGQKVEFLVSFYNNEISEKSEIFDDQFSVERPDGSNFTLKIRSTKLEDSAMYFCASSQDRNLSGNTIYFGEGSWLTVV.

J is TRBJ2-3 and V is TRBV6-5, with TRBD2 identical over 10 bases. The germline CDR1 and CDR2 sequences are MNHEY and SVGAGI. CDR3 length: 15 amino acids. J gave up 4 bases and V 4 bases, and 5 bases lay outside the gene matches. CDR3 sequence (DNA): TGTGCCAGCAGTTCTCAAGGACTAGCGGCAGATACGCAGTATTTT. This sequence encodes CASSSQGLAADTQYF.

J is TRBJ2-7 and V is TRBV6-5; 7 bases match TRBD1. Germline V gene data show CDR1 as MNHEY and CDR2 as SVGAGI. Trimming at V came to 10 bases and at J to 2 bases, leaving 5 bases not matched to a gene. This CDR3 has 12 amino acids. The chain's CDR3 is CATRQGAYEQYF. The DNA of the CDR3 is TGTGCCACGAGGCAGGGGGCCTACGAGCAGTACTTC.

V gene TRBV30 combines with J gene TRBJ2-2; 9 bases agree with TRBD2. This CDR3 has 15 residues. Germline V gene sequence: CDR1 GTSNPN, CDR2 SVGIG (reference sequence). The junction had 14 bases not matched to a gene; V was cut back by 8 bases and J by 7 bases. CDR3 amino acids: CARTDSPAGGGELFF. CDR3 DNA sequence: TGTGCCCGGACGGATTCCCCAGCGGGGGGCGGGGAGCTGTTTTTT.

The J gene is TRBJ2-1, the V gene TRBV24-1; TRBD1 aligns across 11 bases. Germline lookup yields CDR1 KGHDR and CDR2 SFDVKD. V was clipped by 2 bases and J by 4 bases; unmatched bases: 3. This CDR3 is 16 amino acids long. Here the CDR3 DNA reads TGTGCCACCAGTGATTCTGGACAGGGGGCATACAATGAGCAGTTCTTC. This gives the protein CATSDSGQGAYNEQFF.

This clone was counted between two and nine times. CDR3 bases: TGTGCCAGCAGCCCAAGGGCGGGACAAGAGACCCAGTACTTC. Translated: CASSPRAGQETQYF. This rearrangement joins TRBV3-1 (or the pseudogene TRBV3-2) to TRBJ2-5; TRBD2 is a possible D gene (6 bases). Trimming stripped 4 bases from V and 2 bases from J, with 11 bases between. Germline lookup yields CDR1 LGHDT and CDR2 YNNKEL (reference sequence). The CDR3 totals 14 residues.

The chain has TRBV21-1 and TRBJ2-1; TRBD2, as called in the table, went unchecked against the DNA. TRBV21-1 has pseudogene status. There are 14 residues in the CDR3. CDR3 bases: TGTGCCAGCGTTCCTAGCGGGGGGGAGTATGAGCAGTTCTTC. It yields the protein CASVPSGGEYEQFF.

CDR3 region: CASSSGKGLPLHF. The CDR3 bases are TGTGCCAGCAGCTCCGGGAAGGGATTGCCCCTCCACTTT. V and J are TRBV7-3 and TRBJ1-6; D call uncertain. Germline loops: CDR1 SGHTA, CDR2 FQGTGA. The CDR3 contains 13 residues. V was shortened by 4 bases and J by 13 bases, with 14 bases between the two germline ends. Together with reference TRBV7-3 and TRBJ1-6, the CDR3 gives the full variable domain: GAGVSQTPSNKVTEKGKYVELRCDPISGHTALYWYRQSLGQGPEFLIYFQGTGAADDSGLPNDRFFAVRPEGSVSTLKIQRTERGDSAVYLCASSSGKGLPLHFGNGTRLTVT.

This sequence joins TRBV6-5 and TRBJ1-1; D not resolved. The length of the CDR3 is 14 residues. V lost 10 bases to trimming and J lost 1 base, with 16 bases between them. Germline lookup yields CDR1 MNHEY and CDR2 SVGAGI. CDR3 coding DNA: TGTGCCACCCGCCCCCGGGTACAGAACACTGAAGCTTTCTTT. Translated, it gives CATRPRVQNTEAFF.

This CDR3 reads CASQGFDEQYF. DNA for the CDR3: TGTGCCTCGCAGGGGTTCGACGAGCAGTACTTC. This sequence joins TRBV10-3 and TRBJ2-7, with D possibly TRBD1 on 6 matching bases. The germline gives CDR1 ENHRY, CDR2 SYGVKD. CDR3 length: 11 residues. V was trimmed by 11 bases and J by 5 bases, leaving 13 bases between them.

The chain links TRBV5-4 to TRBJ1-1; D gene uncertain. CDR3 size: 14 residues. The ends were cut back, 0 bases at V and 3 bases at J, with 9 bases in the middle. Per the germline V gene, CDR1 is SGHNT and CDR2 is YYREEE (reference sequence). The CDR3 coding sequence is TGTGCCAGCAGCTTGGCCGGCCGGGACACTGAAGCTTTCTTT. Its protein is CASSLAGRDTEAFF.

The table lists this clone with a count of one. The chain employs TRBV28 and TRBJ1-6, with 7 bases identical to TRBD1. CDR3 length: 14 residues. Germline CDR1 and CDR2: MDHEN and SYDVKM. V was pared by 5 bases and J by 8 bases, with 6 bases of the junction left unmatched. The CDR3 region has the DNA TGTGCCAGCAGTCCGGGACAGAGGTATTCACCCCTCCACTTT. It encodes CASSPGQRYSPLHF.

The V gene is TRBV19, the J gene TRBJ1-6; 9 bases are shared with TRBD1. Per the germline V gene, CDR1 is LNHDA and CDR2 is SQIVND (reference sequence). V was clipped by 6 bases and J by 9 bases; unmatched bases: 6. This CDR3 comprises 14 residues. The DNA for the CDR3 is TGTGCCAGTAGACAGGGGGCGGTGGGTTCACCCCTCCACTTT. Protein: CASRQGAVGSPLHF.

V usage is TRBV29-1 and J usage is TRBJ2-5; 7 nucleotides match TRBD1. This CDR3 contains 14 residues. The germline V gene encodes CDR1 SQVTM and CDR2 ANQGSEA. The ends lost 6 bases at V and 2 bases at J; junction bases unmatched: 9. The CDR3 bases are TGCAGCGTCGCGCTCGGGACAGCACAAGAGACCCAGTACTTC. Translated: CSVALGTAQETQYF.

The chain links TRBV30 to TRBJ2-7; 9 bases fit TRBD1. The germline CDR1 and CDR2 sequences are GTSNPN and SVGIG (reference sequence). V shed 2 bases, J shed 2 bases, and the junction held 7 bases outside the gene matches. The CDR3 has 15 amino acids. The CDR3 loop reads CAWSLRDRVPYEQYF. CDR3 DNA sequence: TGTGCCTGGAGTCTACGGGACAGGGTTCCCTACGAGCAGTACTTC.

V usage is TRBV6-5 and J usage is TRBJ1-5; 9 bases agree with TRBD1. This CDR3 is 14 amino acids long. CDR1 and CDR2 from the germline V gene are MNHEY and SVGAGI. Trimming removed 8 bases from V and 5 bases from J; junction bases left unmatched: 7. CDR3 loop: CASLLGQGYQPQHF. The CDR3 DNA reads as TGTGCCAGCCTTTTGGGACAGGGTTATCAGCCCCAGCATTTT.

V and J are TRBV7-3 and TRBJ2-3; 8 bases are a match to TRBD2. The V segment lost 2 bases and the J segment 5 bases; nucleotides outside the gene matches: 6. Germline V gives CDR1 SGHTA, CDR2 FQGTGA. The CDR3 is 15 residues long. The CDR3 is CASSLVSGGLDTQYF. CDR3 sequence (DNA): TGTGCCAGCAGCTTAGTCAGCGGGGGCCTAGATACGCAGTATTTT.

J is TRBJ1-1 and V is TRBV29-1; D is possibly TRBD1 (5 bases). Between the trimmed V and J ends, which lost 4 bases and 4 bases, there was a span of 7 bases. CDR3 length: 11 residues. Germline values: CDR1 SQVTM, CDR2 ANQGSEA. CDR3: CSVARGTEAFF. CDR3 bases: TGCAGCGTTGCTAGGGGCACTGAAGCTTTCTTT. The full variable domain, with the rest looked up from reference TRBV29-1 and TRBJ1-1, is SAVISQKPSRDICQRGTSLTIQCQVDSQVTMMFWYRQQPGQSLTLIATANQGSEATYESGFVIDKFPISRPNLTFSTLTVSNMSPEDSSIYLCSVARGTEAFFGQGTRLTVV.

This chain uses TRBV11-2 with TRBJ2-7, with 10 bases matching TRBD1. This CDR3 spans 14 amino acids. V lost 5 bases and J lost 8; bases outside the gene matches: 9. Germline lookup yields CDR1 SGHAT and CDR2 FQNNGV. CDR3: CASSTPGTGDKQYF. In DNA, the CDR3 is TGTGCCAGCAGCACTCCCGGGACAGGGGACAAGCAGTACTTC.

The chain is built from TRBV19 and TRBJ1-2, with 7 bases lining up with TRBD1. V was pared by 6 bases and J by 6 bases, with 16 bases of the junction left unmatched. The V gene's germline CDR1 is LNHDA and CDR2 SQIVND (reference sequence). This CDR3 is 16 amino acids long. CDR3 protein: CASRSNTGDLMDGYTF. DNA of the CDR3: TGTGCCAGTAGATCGAACACAGGGGACTTGATGGATGGCTACACCTTC. The complete variable domain, with remaining parts taken from reference TRBV19 and TRBJ1-2, reads DGGITQSPKYLFRKEGQNVTLSCEQNLNHDAMYWYRQDPGQGLRLIYYSQIVNDFQKGDIAEGYSVSREKKESFPLTVTSAQKNPTAFYLCASRSNTGDLMDGYTFGSGTRLTVV.